The 21 T cell receptor beta chains in this list originate from one sample, sequenced in a study of CD8 T cells in ankylosing spondylitis (dated by TCRdb to about 2017). Library preparation used 5' RACE. Sequenced using an Illumina HiSeq 2500. TCRdb trimmed public reads at Q25 via fastp, called clones via MiXCR and kept in-frame beta chains. Records with the same CDR3 protein are collapsed into one entry carrying the most frequent genes and DNA. This sample is represented by around 150,000 distinct CDR3 sequences; around 45% of them were singletons. The ten largest clones represent about 16% of the sample. Material: synovial fluid, either unsorted or a sorted T cell fraction (not recorded which). The receptors shown here come from a male donor with ankylosing spondylitis.

This clonotype has just a few counts. V usage is TRBV7-2 and J usage is TRBJ1-5; possible D gene TRBD1, 5 bases. Germline lookup yields CDR1 SGHTA and CDR2 FQGNSA. V was cut by 4 bases and J by 0 bases, with 10 bases left in between. This CDR3 is 15 amino acids long. The CDR3 bases are TGTGCCAGCAGCTCCGGACACGGTAGCAATCAGCCCCAGCATTTT. Protein: CASSSGHGSNQPQHF.

Within the sample, this clonotype is medium-sized. V is TRBV7-3 and J is TRBJ1-1, with D unclear. V was clipped by 0 bases and J by 0 bases, with 8 bases between them. The V gene's germline CDR1 is SGHTA and CDR2 FQGTGA. The CDR3 covers 15 residues. In DNA, the CDR3 is TGTGCCAGCAGCTTAACGGCCAGGATGAACACTGAAGCTTTCTTT. This sequence encodes CASSLTARMNTEAFF.

CDR3 sequence reads: CASSFRGPDTQYF. The CDR3 bases are TGTGCCAGCAGCTTTAGGGGGCCGGATACGCAGTATTTT. This chain connects TRBV13 to TRBJ2-3; 7 nucleotides line up with TRBD1. CDR3 size: 13 residues. CDR1 and CDR2 (germline): PRHDT, FYEKMQ (reference sequence). J gave up 6 bases and V 3 bases, and 3 bases lay outside the gene matches. Variable domain in full (rest from reference TRBV13 and TRBJ2-3): AAGVIQSPRHLIKEKRETATLKCYPIPRHDTVYWYQQGPGQDPQFLISFYEKMQSDKGSIPDRFSAQQFSDYHSELNMSSLELGDSALYFCASSFRGPDTQYFGPGTRLTVL.

CDR3 in amino acids: CASSFSGGEAFF. The CDR3 DNA sequence: TGTGCCAGCAGTTTTTCCGGGGGTGAAGCTTTCTTT. The chain has TRBV12-3 or TRBV12-4 and TRBJ1-1; D is possibly TRBD1 (5 bases). Trimming removed 3 bases from V and 7 bases from J, with 9 bases in between. The CDR3 has 12 amino acids.

J is TRBJ2-1 and V is TRBV3-1; a weak D match, TRBD2 (5 bases). V lost 6 bases and J lost 13, with 22 bases in between. This CDR3 comprises 14 residues. The germline CDR1 and CDR2 sequences are LGHDT and YNNKEL (reference sequence). The DNA for the CDR3 is TGTGCCAGCAGTACGAGGGTCCTCGACAACGACCAGTTCTTC. This gives the protein CASSTRVLDNDQFF.

This chain connects TRBV7-9 to TRBJ2-5; D is possibly TRBD2 (6 bases). This CDR3 contains 16 residues. Germline loops: CDR1 SEHNR, CDR2 FQNEAQ (reference sequence). V lost 5 bases and J lost 5, with 21 bases in between. The CDR3 is CASSALGTAHEETQYF. CDR3 in DNA: TGTGCCAGCAGCGCCTTAGGGACTGCCCACGAGGAGACCCAGTACTTC.

This clonotype was picked up one time. The chain joins TRBV30 to TRBJ2-7, with 10 bases fitting TRBD2. V was clipped by 2 bases and J by 7 bases; unmatched bases: 8. Germline assignment: CDR1 GTSNPN and CDR2 SVGIG (reference sequence). The CDR3 is 14 amino acids. The CDR3 loop reads CAWSLASGSQEQYF. CDR3 bases: TGTGCCTGGAGTCTCGCTAGCGGGAGCCAAGAGCAGTACTTC.

J is TRBJ2-2 and V is TRBV6-1, with D unresolved. The length of the CDR3 is 17 residues. Germline V gene sequence: CDR1 MNHNS, CDR2 SASEGT. Deletions cut 2 bases from V and 2 bases from J, with 15 bases between. In nucleotides, the CDR3 is TGTGCCAGCAGTGAATTCGGTATACAGTTTAACACCGGGGAGCTGTTTTTT. The encoded protein is CASSEFGIQFNTGELFF.

The chain is built from TRBV28 and TRBJ2-7; D may be TRBD1 (5 bases). The V end was cut by 3 bases, the J end by 3 bases, with 12 bases between. Germline V CDR1 and CDR2: MDHEN, SYDVKM. The CDR3 runs to 14 residues. DNA for the CDR3: TGTGCCAGCAGTTTCACCAGGGCTAACTACGAGCAGTACTTC. Translated, it gives CASSFTRANYEQYF.

This clonotype was recorded only once. The rearrangement joins TRBV5-2 to TRBJ2-1; whether TRBD2, the table's D call, matches the DNA was not checked. TRBV5-2 is a listed pseudogene. The CDR3 covers 21 residues. CDR3 sequence reads: CASKKRSDGTSGGISYNEQFF. CDR3 nucleotides: TGTGCCAGCAAAAAAAGATCCGATGGGACTAGCGGGGGGATCTCCTACAATGAGCAGTTCTTC.

The chain has TRBV5-5 and TRBJ1-2, with 10 bases fitting TRBD1. V lost 4 bases to trimming and J lost 5 bases; unmatched junction nucleotides: 8. Germline V gives CDR1 SGHKS, CDR2 YYEKEE (reference sequence). CDR3 size: 15 residues. The chain's CDR3 is CASSKRTGGKYGYTF. In DNA form, the CDR3 reads TGTGCCAGCAGCAAAAGGACAGGGGGGAAATATGGCTACACCTTC.

The chain carries TRBV6-2 or TRBV6-3 and TRBJ1-2; maybe TRBD1 (6 bases). This CDR3 is built from 15 residues. The V gene lost 4 bases and the J gene lost 6 bases, with 18 bases spanning the gap. The germline CDR1 and CDR2 sequences are MNHEY and SVGEGT. CDR3 sequence (DNA): TGTGCCAGCAGTTCCCCCCAGCAGGGGACGGATGGCTACACCTTC. This translates into CASSSPQQGTDGYTF.

The chain joins TRBV4-1 to TRBJ2-2, with D perhaps matching TRBD2 (6 bases). The CDR3 contains 17 residues. The germline CDR1 and CDR2 sequences are MGHRA and YSYEKL. V lost 0 bases to trimming and J lost 2 bases, with 13 bases between them. CDR3 DNA: TGCGCCAGCAGCCAAGAGGTGGGGGGAAGAAACACCGGGGAGCTGTTTTTT. Residues: CASSQEVGGRNTGELFF.

The V and J genes are TRBV11-3 and TRBJ1-2; 11 bases line up with TRBD1. Germline values: CDR1 SGHNT, CDR2 YENEEA. CDR3 size: 15 residues. Trimming cost V 0 bases and J 6 bases; bases outside gene matches: 3. The CDR3 here is CASSLDWTGGDGYTF. CDR3 DNA sequence: TGTGCCAGCAGCTTAGACTGGACAGGGGGCGATGGCTACACCTTC.

The V and J genes are TRBV7-9 and TRBJ2-3; 9 nucleotides align to TRBD2. CDR3 length: 14 amino acids. The V and J ends lost 6 bases and 3 bases, in that order; junction bases with no gene match: 4. Germline CDR1 reads SEHNR; CDR2 reads FQNEAQ (reference sequence). The CDR3 here is CASRVSGGTDTQYF. The CDR3 DNA is TGTGCCAGCAGGGTCAGCGGGGGGACAGATACGCAGTATTTT.

This clonotype has only a few counts. The chain has TRBV24-1 and TRBJ2-3; D is uncertain. The length of the CDR3 is 13 residues. V lost 12 bases, J lost 2 bases, and 14 bases lay in between. The germline V gene encodes CDR1 KGHDR and CDR2 SFDVKD. The CDR3 DNA is TGTGCCTCTGAACGGGTCTACACAGATACGCAGTATTTT. Amino acids: CASERVYTDTQYF.

The CDR3 sequence: CASSLTGSNYGYTF. CDR3 in DNA: TGTGCCAGCAGCTTGACAGGGTCCAACTATGGCTACACCTTC. The chain carries TRBV13 and TRBJ1-2, with 7 bases aligning to TRBD1. Germline CDR1 and CDR2: PRHDT and FYEKMQ (reference sequence). The CDR3 sequence is 14 residues long. J was trimmed by 2 bases and V by 3 bases; bases with no gene match: 3.

The J gene is TRBJ1-2, the V gene TRBV12-3 or TRBV12-4; D is ambiguous. The CDR3 length is 14 residues. The V end lost 3 bases, the J end lost 0 bases, and 8 bases lay between the germline ends. The chain's CDR3 is CASSFGQSNYGYTF. The CDR3 DNA sequence: TGTGCCAGCAGTTTTGGGCAGTCTAACTATGGCTACACCTTC.

V and J are TRBV12-3 or TRBV12-4 and TRBJ2-3; tentatively, D is TRBD2 (7 bases). Trimming took off 6 bases at V and 3 bases at J, with 13 bases between the two ends. The CDR3 is 14 amino acids. CDR3 sequence: CASSRGAPTDTQYF. The CDR3 DNA is TGTGCCAGCAGCCGGGGGGCTCCGACAGATACGCAGTATTTT.

This chain joins TRBV20-1 and TRBJ2-7, with D perhaps matching TRBD2 (6 bases). Germline V CDR1 and CDR2: DFQATT, SNEGSKA (reference sequence). With 6 bases removed from V and 2 bases from J, the gap between germline ends came to 11 bases. This CDR3 has 12 amino acids. CDR3 sequence: CSAKGGAYEQYF. CDR3 coding DNA: TGCAGTGCCAAAGGAGGGGCCTACGAGCAGTACTTC.

The chain uses TRBV15 and TRBJ1-1; D gene unclear. The CDR3 totals 13 residues. Germline values: CDR1 LNHNV, CDR2 YYDKDF (reference sequence). V lost 11 bases, J lost 0 bases, and 13 bases lay in between. The CDR3 sequence: CAGRAVMNTEAFF. The CDR3 nucleotides are TGTGCCGGCCGGGCTGTAATGAACACTGAAGCTTTCTTT.